This TCR beta chain was found in a study of blood T cell repertoires in COVID-19. Overall study context: Nucleic acid was either cDNA or gDNA, and it came from T cells, B-cell-depleted T cells, or PBMCs.

The V end lost 3 bases, the J end lost 1 base, and 9 bases lay between the germline ends. The CDR3 length is 14 residues. CDR1 and CDR2 from the germline V gene are SGHTA and FQGNSA. The repertoire was sequenced with immunoSEQ multiplex PCR; TCRdb's copy has only in-frame clones and lacks some. Of around 97,000 clones in the sample, around 90% were seen once. The sample holds one count of this clone. This TCR was recovered from a human donor in a cohort sampled during active COVID-19. The sequencing sample was made of peripheral blood. This chain uses TRBV7-2 with TRBJ1-1; possibly TRBD1 for D (5 bases). The CDR3 sequence is CASSFGGPNTEAFF. CDR3 DNA sequence: TGTGCCAGCAGCTTCGGGGGTCCGAACACTGAAGCTTTCTTT.